This T cell receptor (beta chain) came from a study of T cells in Graves' hyperthyroidism and ophthalmopathy. V shed 2 bases and J shed 6 bases, with 14 bases lying between them. Per the germline V gene, CDR1 is SGHKS and CDR2 is YYEKEE (reference sequence). The CDR3 spans 14 residues. This clonotype appeared a single time. Amplification of TCR beta CDR3 regions was performed using RNA transcripts as template. First-round RT-PCR targeting the TCR CDR3 was performed with the HTBI primer set. TCRdb processed the multiplex PCR reads anew with MiXCR; each CDR3 protein has one entry. The sample yields about 420,000 distinct CDR3 sequences, more than 15% seen once.

V and J are TRBV5-5 and TRBJ1-1; D unresolved. The sequencing input was blood. The sequence came from a woman aged 18-29 years with Graves' hyperthyroidism. This CDR3 reads CASSLRPAQAEAFF. For the CDR3, the DNA is TGTGCCAGCAGCTTACGCCCCGCCCAGGCTGAAGCTTTCTTT. The complete variable domain, with remaining parts taken from reference TRBV5-5 and TRBJ1-1, reads DAGVTQSPTHLIKTRGQQVTLRCSPISGHKSVSWYQQVLGQGPQFIFQYYEKEERGRGNFPDRFSARQFPNYSSELNVNALLLGDSALYLCASSLRPAQAEAFFGQGTRLTVV.